The clone carrying this TCR beta chain was observed a handful of times. Its antigen is undetermined. MiXCR was run by TCRdb on the 5' RACE reads, yielding one entry per CDR3 protein. This sample has 350,000 to 400,000 distinct CDR3 sequences; roughly 22% occur once, and the top ten carry around 12%. Germline values: CDR1 LGHNA, CDR2 YNFKEQ. V shed 3 bases and J 3 bases; nucleotides not matched to a gene: 7. The CDR3 is 16 amino acids. This specimen comes from a study of CD8 T cells in ankylosing spondylitis. The study, taken as a whole, reports: Disease-associated clones were CD8+ and fairly uncommon in peripheral blood.

Sequenced input: blood, either unsorted or a sorted T cell fraction (not recorded which). The chain recombines TRBV4-2 with TRBJ2-7; 11 bases agree with TRBD1. The receptor was derived from a male donor with ankylosing spondylitis or in good health (not recorded which). This CDR3 is CASSHPGQGAGYEQYF. CDR3 in DNA: TGTGCCAGCAGCCATCCCGGACAGGGGGCGGGCTACGAGCAGTACTTC.